Listed below are T cell receptor beta chains from one sample, sequenced in a study of control samples from healthy donors and cancer patients. Only in-frame clones appear in the TCRdb table, and some are missing; sequencing was by immunoSEQ multiplex PCR. The repertoire holds 100,000 or so clones, with 83% as singletons. The specimen sequenced was blood. These TCRs come from a woman aged 45-60 years in good health. Both conserved end residues are trimmed from each CDR3.

13,TRBJ2-2,TRBV6-2/TRBV6-3,ASSNPGQGTGELF
14,TRBJ2-3,TRBV23-1,ASSLDVPTRTDTQY
15,TRBJ1-1,TRBV18,ASSPRGQQGGGTEAF
14,TRBJ2-5,TRBV7-3,ASSLRLAGGQETQY
13,TRBJ1-6,TRBV25-1,ASSEFKGQGSPLH
11,TRBJ2-1,TRBV2,ASSENRVSEQF
13,TRBJ1-1,TRBV20-1,SASPSGQVNTEAF
14,TRBJ1-3,TRBV5-1,ASSLGSTLSGNTIY
16,TRBJ2-2,TRBV5-4,ASSLVNFVGQGTGELF
13,TRBJ2-1,TRBV2,ASSAGDFGFNEQF
19,TRBJ1-4,TRBV7-9,ASSRVGMLPGDQTTNEKLF
11,TRBJ1-2,TRBV25-1,ASTGTGPYGYT
11,TRBJ2-1,TRBV5-1,ASSLTGYNEQF
15,TRBJ2-3,TRBV10-3,AISDPSGGASTDTQY
10,TRBJ2-1,TRBV6-2/TRBV6-3,ASSRQVNEQF
13,TRBJ2-7,TRBV7-2,ASSPLPGSSYEQY
11,TRBJ2-3,TRBV5-1,ASSFDGGGTQY
12,TRBJ2-5,TRBV24-1,ATSESTGQETQY
11,TRBJ1-1,TRBV7-8,ASSLGGETEAF
14,TRBJ1-2,TRBV6-1,ASSEALGTAGYGYT